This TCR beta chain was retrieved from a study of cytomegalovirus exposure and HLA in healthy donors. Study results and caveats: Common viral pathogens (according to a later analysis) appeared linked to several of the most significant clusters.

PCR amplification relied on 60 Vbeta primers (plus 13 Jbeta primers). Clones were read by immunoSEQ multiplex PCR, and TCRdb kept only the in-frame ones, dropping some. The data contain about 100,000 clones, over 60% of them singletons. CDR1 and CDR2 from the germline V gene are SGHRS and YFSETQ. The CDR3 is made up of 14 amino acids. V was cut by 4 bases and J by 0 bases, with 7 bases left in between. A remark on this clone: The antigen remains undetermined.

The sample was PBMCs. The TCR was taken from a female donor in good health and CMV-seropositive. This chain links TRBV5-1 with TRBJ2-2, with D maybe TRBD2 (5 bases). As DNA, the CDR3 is TGCGCCAGCAGCCTACTAGCGAACACCGGGGAGCTGTTTTTT. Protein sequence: CASSLLANTGELFF.